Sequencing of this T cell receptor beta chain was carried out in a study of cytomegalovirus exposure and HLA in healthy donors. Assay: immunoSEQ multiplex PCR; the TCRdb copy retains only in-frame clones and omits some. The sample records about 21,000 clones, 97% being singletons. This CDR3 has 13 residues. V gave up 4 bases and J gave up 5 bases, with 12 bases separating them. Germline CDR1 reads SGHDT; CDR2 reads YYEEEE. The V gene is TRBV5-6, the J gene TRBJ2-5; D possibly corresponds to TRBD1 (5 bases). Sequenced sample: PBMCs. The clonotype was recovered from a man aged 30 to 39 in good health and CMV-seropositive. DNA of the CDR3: TGTGCCAGCAGCCGAATGGGGCCCGAGACCCAGTACTTC. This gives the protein CASSRMGPETQYF.